Listed here are 2 T cell receptor beta chains from one sample, sequenced in a study of T-cell memory formation after mild COVID-19. Each CDR3 protein is one row after TCRdb ran MiXCR on the 5' RACE reads. The profile shows about 130,000 distinct CDR3 sequences, 15% to 20% of them singletons. The sample was PBMCs or a T cell subset sorted from them (not recorded which). Receptors originate from an adult woman who had mild COVID-19 (a few samples of this study predate the infection). Cell type and time point are not known.

This clonotype has just a few counts. CDR3 in DNA: TGCAGCGTTTTGGGGGAGACCCAGTACTTC. This gives the protein CSVLGETQYF. This sequence joins TRBV29-1 and TRBJ2-5; unclear D gene. There are 10 residues in the CDR3. V was trimmed by 5 bases and J by 5 bases, leaving 6 bases between them. Germline CDR1 is SQVTM and CDR2 is ANQGSEA. The variable domain in full, completed from reference TRBV29-1 and TRBJ2-5, reads SAVISQKPSRDICQRGTSLTIQCQVDSQVTMMFWYRQQPGQSLTLIATANQGSEATYESGFVIDKFPISRPNLTFSTLTVSNMSPEDSSIYLCSVLGETQYFGPGTRLLVL.

The chain is built from TRBV20-1 and TRBJ2-6, with a possible D match to TRBD2 (6 bases). The CDR3 runs to 13 residues. V was clipped by 7 bases and J by 1 base, with 8 bases between them. Germline lookup yields CDR1 DFQATT and CDR2 SNEGSKA (reference sequence). CDR3 protein: CSVGTSGANVLTF. Here the CDR3 DNA reads TGCAGTGTCGGGACTTCTGGGGCCAACGTCCTGACTTTC.